This T cell receptor beta chain was captured by sequencing in a study of blood T cell repertoires in COVID-19. Study background: The samples span acute and convalescent COVID-19 from the United States, Italy and Spain.

CDR1 and CDR2 (germline): SGHKS, YYEKEE (reference sequence). Trimming took 4 bases from V and 5 from J; bases not matched to a gene: 5. The CDR3 has 14 amino acids. Per the original methods: Using reference gene primer amplification, nucleated cell counts were estimated. The protocol was immunoSEQ multiplex PCR, while the TCRdb copy is restricted to in-frame clones and leaves out a portion. For V, J and clone size, that table is used; D and trimming come from the DNA. The repertoire has 55,000 to 70,000 clones, 87% of them found once; the top ten carry roughly 10%. Material for sequencing was peripheral blood. The TCR originated in a woman between 18 and 30 years old with acute or convalescent COVID-19. This chain joins TRBV5-5 and TRBJ1-4, with 7 bases lining up with TRBD1. The CDR3 loop is CASSAGQVNEKLFF. The CDR3 DNA sequence: TGTGCCAGCAGCGCCGGACAGGTCAATGAAAAACTGTTTTTT.